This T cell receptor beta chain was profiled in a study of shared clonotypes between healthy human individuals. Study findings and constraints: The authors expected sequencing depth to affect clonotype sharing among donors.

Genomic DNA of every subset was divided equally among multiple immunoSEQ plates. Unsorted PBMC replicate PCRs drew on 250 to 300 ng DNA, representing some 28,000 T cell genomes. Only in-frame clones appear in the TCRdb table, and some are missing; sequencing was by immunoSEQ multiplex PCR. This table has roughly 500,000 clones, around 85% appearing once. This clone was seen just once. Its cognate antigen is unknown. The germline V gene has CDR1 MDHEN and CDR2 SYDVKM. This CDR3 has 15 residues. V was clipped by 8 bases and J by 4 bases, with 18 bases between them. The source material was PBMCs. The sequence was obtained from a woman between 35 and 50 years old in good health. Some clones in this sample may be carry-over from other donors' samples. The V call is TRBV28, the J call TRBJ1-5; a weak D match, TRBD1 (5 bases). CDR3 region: CASYSRRGGNQPQHF. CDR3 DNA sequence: TGTGCCAGCTATAGCCGGCGGGGGGGGAATCAGCCCCAGCATTTT.